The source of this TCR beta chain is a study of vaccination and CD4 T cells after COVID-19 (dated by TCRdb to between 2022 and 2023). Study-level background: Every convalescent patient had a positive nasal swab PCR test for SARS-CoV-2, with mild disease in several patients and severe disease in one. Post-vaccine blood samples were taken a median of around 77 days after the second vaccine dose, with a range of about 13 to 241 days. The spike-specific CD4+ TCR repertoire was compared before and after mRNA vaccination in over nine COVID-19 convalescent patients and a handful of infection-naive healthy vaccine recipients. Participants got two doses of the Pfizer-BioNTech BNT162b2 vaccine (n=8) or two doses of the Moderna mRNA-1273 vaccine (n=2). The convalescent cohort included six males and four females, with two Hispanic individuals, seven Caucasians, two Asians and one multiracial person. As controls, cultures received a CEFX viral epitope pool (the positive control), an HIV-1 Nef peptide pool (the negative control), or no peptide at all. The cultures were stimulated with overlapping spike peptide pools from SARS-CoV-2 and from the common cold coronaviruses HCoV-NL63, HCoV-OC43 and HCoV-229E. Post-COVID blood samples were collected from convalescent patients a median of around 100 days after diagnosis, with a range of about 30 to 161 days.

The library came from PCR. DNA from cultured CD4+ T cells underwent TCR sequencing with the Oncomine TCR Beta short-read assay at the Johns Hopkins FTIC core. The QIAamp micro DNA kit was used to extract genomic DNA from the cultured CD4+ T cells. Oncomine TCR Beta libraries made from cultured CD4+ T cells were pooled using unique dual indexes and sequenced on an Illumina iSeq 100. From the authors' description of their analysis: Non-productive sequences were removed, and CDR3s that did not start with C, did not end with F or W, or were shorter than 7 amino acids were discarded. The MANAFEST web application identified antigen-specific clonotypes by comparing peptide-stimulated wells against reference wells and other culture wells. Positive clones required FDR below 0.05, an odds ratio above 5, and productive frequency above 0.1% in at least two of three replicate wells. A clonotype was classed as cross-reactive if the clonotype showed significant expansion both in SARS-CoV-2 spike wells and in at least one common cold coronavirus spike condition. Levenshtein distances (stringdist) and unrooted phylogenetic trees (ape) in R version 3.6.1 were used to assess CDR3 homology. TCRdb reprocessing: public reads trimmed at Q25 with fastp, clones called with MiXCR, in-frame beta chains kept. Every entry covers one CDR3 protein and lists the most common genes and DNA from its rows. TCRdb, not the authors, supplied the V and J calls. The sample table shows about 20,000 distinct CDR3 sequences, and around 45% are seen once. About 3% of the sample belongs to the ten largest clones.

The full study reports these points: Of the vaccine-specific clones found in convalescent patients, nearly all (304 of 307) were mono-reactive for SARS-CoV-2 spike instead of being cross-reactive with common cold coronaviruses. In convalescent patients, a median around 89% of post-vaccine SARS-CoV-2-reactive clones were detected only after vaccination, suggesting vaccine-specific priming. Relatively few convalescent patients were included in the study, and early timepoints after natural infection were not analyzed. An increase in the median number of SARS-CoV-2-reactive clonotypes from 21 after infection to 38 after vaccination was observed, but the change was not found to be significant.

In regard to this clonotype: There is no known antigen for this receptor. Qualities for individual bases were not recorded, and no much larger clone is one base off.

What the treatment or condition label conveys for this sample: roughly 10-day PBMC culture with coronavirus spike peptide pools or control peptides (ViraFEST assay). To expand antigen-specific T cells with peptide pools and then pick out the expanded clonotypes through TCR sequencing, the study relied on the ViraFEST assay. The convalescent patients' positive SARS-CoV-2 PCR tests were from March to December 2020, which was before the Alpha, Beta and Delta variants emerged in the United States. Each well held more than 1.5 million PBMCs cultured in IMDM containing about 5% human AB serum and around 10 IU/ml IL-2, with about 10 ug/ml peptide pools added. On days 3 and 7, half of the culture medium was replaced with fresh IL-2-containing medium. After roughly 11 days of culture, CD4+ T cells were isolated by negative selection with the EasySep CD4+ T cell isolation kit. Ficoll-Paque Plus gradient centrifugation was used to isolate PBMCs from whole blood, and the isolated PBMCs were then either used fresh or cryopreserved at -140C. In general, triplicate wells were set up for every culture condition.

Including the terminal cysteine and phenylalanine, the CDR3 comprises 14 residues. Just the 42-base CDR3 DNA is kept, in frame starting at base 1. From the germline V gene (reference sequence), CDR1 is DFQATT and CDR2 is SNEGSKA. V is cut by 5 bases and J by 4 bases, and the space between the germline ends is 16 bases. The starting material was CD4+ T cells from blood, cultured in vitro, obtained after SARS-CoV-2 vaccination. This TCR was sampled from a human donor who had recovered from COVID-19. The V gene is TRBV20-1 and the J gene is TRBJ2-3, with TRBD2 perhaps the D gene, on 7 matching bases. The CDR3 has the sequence CSAAGTGRADTQYF. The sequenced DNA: TGCAGTGCTGCCGGTACAGGGAGGGCAGATACGCAGTATTTT.